This T cell receptor (beta chain) was identified in a study of cytomegalovirus exposure and HLA in healthy donors. General study findings and limits: In an earlier analysis, productive rearrangement rates for most beta V segments clustered near 87% or 30%. Accurate prediction of most subjects' HLA-A and HLA-B alleles from TCR beta sequences was reported. Immune exposure data for these donors was limited to CMV serostatus.

V gave up 0 bases and J gave up 2 bases, with 9 bases separating them. CDR3 size: 14 residues. Germline-derived CDR1 and CDR2 are SGDLS and YYNGEE. This PCR relied on a set of 60 Vbeta primers and 13 Jbeta primers. Assay: immunoSEQ multiplex PCR; the TCRdb copy retains only in-frame clones and omits some. The sample consists of roughly 130,000 clones, roughly 78% of them appearing once. Turning to this clone: The target antigen is unknown.

The rearrangement joins TRBV9 to TRBJ2-7, with D possibly matching TRBD1 (5 bases). Sequences were obtained from PBMCs. The TCR comes from a man in his forties or fifties in good health and CMV-seronegative. DNA of the CDR3: TGTGCCAGCAGCGTAGATCAGGGCCCCTACGAGCAGTACTTC. Protein sequence: CASSVDQGPYEQYF.